Below are 14 T cell receptor beta chains sequenced from a single sample in a study of vaccination and CD4 T cells after COVID-19. Oncomine TCR Beta short-read sequencing was applied to DNA from cultured CD4+ T cells. One entry per CDR3 protein, called by TCRdb with MiXCR from the PCR reads. The sample consists of about 20,000 distinct CDR3 sequences, approximately 50% of them appearing once. Treatment noted: approximately nine-day PBMC culture with coronavirus spike peptide pools or control peptides (ViraFEST assay). Which antigens these TCRs recognize remains unknown. Sequenced material: cultured CD4+ T cells from blood. All receptors derive from a human donor with COVID-19.

This clonotype is classed as medium-sized. CDR3 amino acids: CASSRDGQGTDTQYF. The CDR3 DNA reads as TGTGCCAGCAGTAGAGACGGCCAGGGGACAGATACGCAGTATTTT. The chain carries TRBV2 and TRBJ2-3; D might be TRBD1 (6 bases). Germline values: CDR1 SNHLY, CDR2 FYNNEI. This CDR3 has 15 residues. V dropped 5 bases and J dropped 3 bases, with 15 bases sitting between them. Filled out from reference TRBV2 and TRBJ2-3, the complete variable domain reads EPEVTQTPSHQVTQMGQEVILRCVPISNHLYFYWYRQILGQKVEFLVSFYNNEISEKSEIFDDQFSVERPDGSNFTLKIRSTKLEDSAMYFCASSRDGQGTDTQYFGPGTRLTVL.

This clonotype was seen only a few times. V is TRBV6-1 and J is TRBJ1-5; D remains unclear. CDR3 length: 13 amino acids. CDR1 MNHNS and CDR2 SASEGT come from the germline V gene. The V gene lost 6 bases and the J gene lost 2 bases, with 8 bases spanning the gap. CDR3 residues: CASRTTGNQPQHF. The CDR3 DNA reads TGTGCCAGCAGAACCACCGGCAATCAGCCCCAGCATTTT.

This clonotype is a singleton in its sample. The chain couples TRBV21-1 to TRBJ2-5; TRBD1 reflects the table's D call only, with no check against the DNA. TRBV21-1 is classified as a pseudogene. The CDR3 contains 14 residues. CDR3 coding DNA: TGTGCCAGCAGCAAAGTAGGGCAGGGGGAGACCCAGTACTTC. Its protein is CASSKVGQGETQYF.

This clonotype was seen a few times. The rearrangement joins TRBV20-1 to TRBJ1-2; no firm D call. The CDR3 sequence is 14 residues long. Trimming removed 0 bases at V and 2 bases at J, with 10 bases between. Germline assignment: CDR1 DFQATT and CDR2 SNEGSKA (reference sequence). The CDR3 DNA is TGCAGTGCTAGAGATCCCTTCACCAACTATGGCTACACCTTC. Protein: CSARDPFTNYGYTF.

The J gene is TRBJ2-7, the V gene TRBV2; D remains ambiguous. CDR1 is SNHLY and CDR2 is FYNNEI in the germline V gene. V lost 2 bases and J 0 bases, leaving 8 bases between the germline ends. The CDR3 loop spans 14 amino acids. Written as DNA, the CDR3 is TGTGCCAGCAGTGAATACACCAGCTCCTACGAGCAGTACTTC. Translating it yields CASSEYTSSYEQYF.

The genes are TRBV14 and TRBJ1-1; tentative D call: TRBD1 (5 bases). The V end lost 0 bases, the J end lost 10 bases, and 12 bases lay between the germline ends. Germline CDR1 is SGHDN and CDR2 is FVKESK. The CDR3 extends over 13 amino acids. CDR3 protein: CASSQDLMGGAFF. CDR3 bases: TGTGCCAGCAGCCAAGATCTCATGGGGGGAGCTTTCTTT.

Relative to its sample, this clonotype is large. The chain has TRBV5-5 and TRBJ1-5, with 8 positions matching TRBD1. This CDR3 has 15 residues. J gave up 6 bases and V 0 bases, and 5 bases lay outside the gene matches. The germline V gene encodes CDR1 SGHKS and CDR2 YYEKEE (reference sequence). The CDR3 DNA sequence: TGTGCCAGCAGCTTGGAGGGACAGGCGGGTCAGCCCCAGCATTTT. This sequence encodes CASSLEGQAGQPQHF.

This rearrangement joins TRBV6-5 to TRBJ1-1, with 7 nucleotides matching TRBD1. The CDR3 is 13 residues long. Germline V gene lookup returns CDR1 MNHEY and CDR2 SVGAGI. V lost 4 bases, J lost 7 bases, and 6 bases stayed unmatched. The CDR3 region is CASSFRGRNEAFF. CDR3 bases: TGTGCCAGCAGTTTTAGGGGGCGGAATGAAGCTTTCTTT.

In its sample, this clonotype was seen a few times. The chain couples TRBV11-2 to TRBJ1-1; 11 nucleotides match TRBD1. CDR3 length: 13 residues. Germline V CDR1 and CDR2: SGHAT, FQNNGV. Trimming removed 10 bases from V and 4 bases from J; junction bases left unmatched: 5. The CDR3: CAILGTGGTEAFF. The CDR3 nucleotides are TGTGCCATCCTTGGGACAGGGGGCACTGAAGCTTTCTTT.

The rearrangement uses TRBV3-1 and TRBJ1-5; D not certain. Germline values: CDR1 LGHDT, CDR2 YNNKEL (reference sequence). This CDR3 has 15 amino acids. V was shortened by 4 bases and J by 7 bases, with 17 bases between the two germline ends. The DNA for the CDR3 is TGTGCCAGCAGCCTAATCCCGGGGTCGGGCCAGCCCCAGCATTTT. Residues: CASSLIPGSGQPQHF.

This chain uses TRBV11-1 with TRBJ2-3; D is undetermined. CDR3 size: 13 residues. Looked up from germline, CDR1 is SGHAT and CDR2 is FQDESV (reference sequence). V lost 0 bases and J lost 6, with 7 bases in between. For the CDR3, the DNA is TGTGCCAGCAGCTTAGCGCCGCGGGATACGCAGTATTTT. Translating it yields CASSLAPRDTQYF.

The V and J genes are TRBV7-2 and TRBJ1-6; 7 bases match TRBD1. In germline, CDR1 is SGHTA, CDR2 FQGNSA. V trimming: 6 bases; J trimming: 6 bases; junction bases outside the gene matches: 8. The CDR3 has 15 residues. CDR3 region: CASSPSGQANSPLHF. The CDR3 bases are TGTGCCAGCAGTCCCAGCGGACAGGCTAATTCACCCCTCCACTTT.

This chain links TRBV21-1 with TRBJ2-5; TRBD2, as called in the table, went unchecked against the DNA. TRBV21-1 is a known pseudogene. This CDR3 has 17 residues. CDR3 DNA sequence: TGTGCCAGCAGCAAAGGAGGTAGCGGGGGATGGGGGGAGACCCAGTACTTC. It codes for CASSKGGSGGWGETQYF.

The V gene is TRBV7-2, the J gene TRBJ1-2; D gene ambiguous. Per the germline V gene, CDR1 is SGHTA and CDR2 is FQGNSA. V was pared by 7 bases and J by 3 bases, with 21 bases between. The CDR3 runs to 16 residues. CDR3 sequence reads: CASTSAGVGSHYGYTF. CDR3 DNA sequence: TGTGCCAGCACCTCTGCGGGTGTAGGTTCCCACTATGGCTACACCTTC. The whole variable domain, filled in from reference TRBV7-2 and TRBJ1-2, reads GAGVSQSPSNKVTEKGKDVELRCDPISGHTALYWYRQSLGQGLEFLIYFQGNSAPDKSGLPSDRFSAERTGGSVSTLTIQRTQQEDSAVYLCASTSAGVGSHYGYTFGSGTRLTVV.